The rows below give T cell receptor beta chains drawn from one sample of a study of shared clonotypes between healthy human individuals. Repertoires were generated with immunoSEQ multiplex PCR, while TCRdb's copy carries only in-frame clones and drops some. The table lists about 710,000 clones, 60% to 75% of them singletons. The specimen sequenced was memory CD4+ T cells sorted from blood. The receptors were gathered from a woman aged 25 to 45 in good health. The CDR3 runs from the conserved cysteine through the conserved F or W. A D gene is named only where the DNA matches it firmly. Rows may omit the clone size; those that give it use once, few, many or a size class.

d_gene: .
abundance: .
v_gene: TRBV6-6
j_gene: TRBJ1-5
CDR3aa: CASAEGSKPQHF
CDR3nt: TGTGCCAGCGCAGAGGGGTCGAAGCCCCAGCATTTT

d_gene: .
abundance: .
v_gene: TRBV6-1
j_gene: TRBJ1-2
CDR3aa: CASSETYWRANYGYTF
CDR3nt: TGTGCCAGCAGTGAGACCTACTGGAGGGCTAACTATGGCTACACCTTC

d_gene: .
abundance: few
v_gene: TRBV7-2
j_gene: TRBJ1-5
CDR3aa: CASSQEGGNQPQHF
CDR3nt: TGTGCCAGCAGCCAGGAGGGTGGGAATCAGCCCCAGCATTTT

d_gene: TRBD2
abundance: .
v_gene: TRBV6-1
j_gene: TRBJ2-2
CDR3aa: CASVSGSHTGELFF
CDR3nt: TGTGCCAGCGTTAGCGGGAGCCACACCGGGGAGCTGTTTTTT

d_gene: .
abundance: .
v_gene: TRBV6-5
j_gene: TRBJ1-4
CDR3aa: CASRGPSEKLFF
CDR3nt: TGTGCCAGCAGGGGACCGAGTGAAAAACTGTTTTTT

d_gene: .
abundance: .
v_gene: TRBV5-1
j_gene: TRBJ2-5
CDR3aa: CASSGGQQETQYF
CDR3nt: TGCGCCAGCAGCGGCGGGCAGCAAGAGACCCAGTACTTC

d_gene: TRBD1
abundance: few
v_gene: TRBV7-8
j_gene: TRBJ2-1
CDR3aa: CASSLWTGKVNEQFF
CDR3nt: TGTGCCAGCAGCTTATGGACAGGGAAGGTCAATGAGCAGTTCTTC

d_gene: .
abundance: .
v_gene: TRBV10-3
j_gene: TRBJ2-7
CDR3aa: CAISALESYEQYF
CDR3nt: TGTGCCATCAGTGCCCTAGAGTCCTACGAGCAGTACTTC

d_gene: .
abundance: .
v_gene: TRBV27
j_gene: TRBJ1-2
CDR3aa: CASSWTGNYGYTF
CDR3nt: TGTGCCAGCAGTTGGACGGGGAACTATGGCTACACCTTC

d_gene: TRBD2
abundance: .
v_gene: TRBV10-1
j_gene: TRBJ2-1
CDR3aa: CASSESRGGEQFF
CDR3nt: TGCGCCAGCAGTGAGTCACGGGGGGGTGAGCAGTTCTTC

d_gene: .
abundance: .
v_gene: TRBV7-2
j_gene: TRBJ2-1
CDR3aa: CASSLDYSYNEQFF
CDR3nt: TGTGCCAGCAGCTTAGACTACTCCTACAATGAGCAGTTCTTC

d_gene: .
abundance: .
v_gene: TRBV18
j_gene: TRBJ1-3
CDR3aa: CASSSGSGNTIYF
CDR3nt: TGTGCCAGCTCATCGGGCTCTGGAAACACCATATATTTT

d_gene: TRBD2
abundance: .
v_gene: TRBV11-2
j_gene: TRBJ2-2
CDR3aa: CASSSELAGTGELFF
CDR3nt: TGTGCCAGCAGTAGTGAGCTAGCGGGGACCGGGGAGCTGTTTTTT

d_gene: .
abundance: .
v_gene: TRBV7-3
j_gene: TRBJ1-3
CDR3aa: CASSSGPGNTIYF
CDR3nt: TGTGCCAGCAGCTCCGGGCCTGGAAACACCATATATTTT

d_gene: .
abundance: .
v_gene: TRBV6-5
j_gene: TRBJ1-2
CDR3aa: CARRDLNYGYTF
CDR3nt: TGTGCCAGGAGAGACTTAAACTATGGCTACACCTTC

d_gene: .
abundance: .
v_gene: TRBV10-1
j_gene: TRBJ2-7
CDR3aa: CASSPGQGTHYEQYF
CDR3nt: TGCGCCAGCAGTCCAGGCCAGGGAACGCACTACGAGCAGTACTTC

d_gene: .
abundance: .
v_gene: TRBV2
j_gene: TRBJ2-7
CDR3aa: CASTPGLGFYEQYF
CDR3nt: TGTGCCAGCACTCCGGGACTGGGCTTCTACGAGCAGTACTTC

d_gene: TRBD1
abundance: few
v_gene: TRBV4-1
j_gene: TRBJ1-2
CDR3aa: CASSQEQGRNYGYTF
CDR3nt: TGCGCCAGCAGCCAAGAACAGGGGAGGAACTATGGCTACACCTTC

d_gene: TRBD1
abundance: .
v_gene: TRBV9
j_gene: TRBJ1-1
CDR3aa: CASSVAQGALNTEAFF
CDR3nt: TGTGCCAGCAGCGTAGCTCAGGGGGCGTTGAACACTGAAGCTTTCTTT

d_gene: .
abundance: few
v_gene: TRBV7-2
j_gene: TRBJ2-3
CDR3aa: CASSSGTVSTDTQYF
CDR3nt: TGTGCCAGCAGCTCCGGGACTGTGAGCACAGATACGCAGTATTTT

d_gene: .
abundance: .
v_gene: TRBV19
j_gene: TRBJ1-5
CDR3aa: CATRTGLHQPQHF
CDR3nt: TGTGCCACCAGAACAGGGCTACATCAGCCCCAGCATTTT

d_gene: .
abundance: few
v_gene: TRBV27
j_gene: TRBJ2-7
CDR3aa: CASRSHSSYEQYF
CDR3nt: TGTGCCAGCCGGAGTCACTCCTCGTACGAGCAGTACTTC

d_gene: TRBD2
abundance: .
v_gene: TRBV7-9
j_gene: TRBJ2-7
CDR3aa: CASSPARGLAYEQYF
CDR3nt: TGTGCCAGCAGCCCCGCTAGGGGACTAGCTTACGAGCAGTACTTC

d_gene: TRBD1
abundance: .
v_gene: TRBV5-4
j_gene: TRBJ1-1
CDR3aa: CASSHPGGVEAFF
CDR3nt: TGTGCCAGCAGCCACCCAGGGGGGGTCGAAGCTTTCTTT

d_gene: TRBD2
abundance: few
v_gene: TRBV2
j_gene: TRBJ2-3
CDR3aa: CASSGLAGGEYTDTQYF
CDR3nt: TGTGCCAGCAGTGGACTAGCGGGAGGAGAGTATACAGATACGCAGTATTTT

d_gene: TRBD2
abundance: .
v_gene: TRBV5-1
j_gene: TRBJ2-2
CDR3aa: CASSSRGSGRTNTGELFF
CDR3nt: TGCGCCAGCAGCTCCCGGGGTAGCGGGAGGACTAACACCGGGGAGCTGTTTTTT

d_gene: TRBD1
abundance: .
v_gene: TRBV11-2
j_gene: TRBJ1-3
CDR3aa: CASSSQGIRPGNTIYF
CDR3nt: TGTGCCAGCAGCTCACAGGGGATAAGACCTGGAAACACCATATATTTT

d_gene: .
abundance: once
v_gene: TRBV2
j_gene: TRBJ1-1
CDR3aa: CASSEYKGTEAFF
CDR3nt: TGTGCCAGCAGTGAATATAAGGGCACTGAAGCTTTCTTT

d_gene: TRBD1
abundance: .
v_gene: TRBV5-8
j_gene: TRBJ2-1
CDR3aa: CASSSTGRWQFF
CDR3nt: TGTGCCAGCAGCTCGACAGGGCGTTGGCAGTTCTTC

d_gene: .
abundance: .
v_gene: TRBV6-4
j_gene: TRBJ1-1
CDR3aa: CASSGQVNTEAFF
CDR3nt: TGTGCCAGCAGTGGACAGGTGAACACTGAAGCTTTCTTT

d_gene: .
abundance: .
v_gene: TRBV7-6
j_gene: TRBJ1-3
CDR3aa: CASSSIRGGASGNTIYF
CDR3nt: TGTGCCAGCAGCTCCATTCGAGGAGGAGCCTCTGGAAACACCATATATTTT

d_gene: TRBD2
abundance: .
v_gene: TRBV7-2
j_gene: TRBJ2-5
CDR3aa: CASSLVLGLAGETQYF
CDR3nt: TGTGCCAGCAGCTTAGTCCTAGGGCTAGCGGGAGAGACCCAGTACTTC

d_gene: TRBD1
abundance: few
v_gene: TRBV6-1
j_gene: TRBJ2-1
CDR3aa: CASGVWTGPTNEQFF
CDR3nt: TGTGCCAGCGGGGTGTGGACAGGGCCTACAAATGAGCAGTTCTTC

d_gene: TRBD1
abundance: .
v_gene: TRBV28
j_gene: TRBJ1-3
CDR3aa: CASSLFRTGYGNTIYF
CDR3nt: TGTGCCAGCAGTTTGTTCCGGACAGGCTATGGAAACACCATATATTTT

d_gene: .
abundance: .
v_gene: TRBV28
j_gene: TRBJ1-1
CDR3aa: CASTLRLGREYTEAFF
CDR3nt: TGTGCCAGCACTCTCAGGCTGGGCAGGGAGTACACTGAAGCTTTCTTT

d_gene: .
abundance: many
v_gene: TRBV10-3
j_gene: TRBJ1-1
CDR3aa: CAISEYGWAEAFF
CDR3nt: TGTGCCATCAGTGAGTATGGGTGGGCTGAAGCTTTCTTT

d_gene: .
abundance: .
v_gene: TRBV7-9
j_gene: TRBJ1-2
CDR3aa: CASSLGGAGEGYGYTF
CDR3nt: TGTGCCAGCAGCTTGGGGGGCGCAGGGGAAGGCTATGGCTACACCTTC

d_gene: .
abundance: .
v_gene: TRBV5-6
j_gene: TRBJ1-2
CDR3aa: CASSLLDTGLGYTF
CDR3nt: TGTGCCAGCAGCTTGCTGGACACGGGTCTAGGCTACACCTTC

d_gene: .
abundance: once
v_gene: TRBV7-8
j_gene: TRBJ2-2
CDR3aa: CASSLAPGANTGELFF
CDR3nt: TGTGCCAGCAGCTTAGCACCGGGAGCGAACACCGGGGAGCTGTTTTTT

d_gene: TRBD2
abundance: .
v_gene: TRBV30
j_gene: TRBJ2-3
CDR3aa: CACRGTSGIWSTQYF
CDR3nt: TGTGCCTGCCGAGGGACTAGCGGGATTTGGAGTACGCAGTATTTT

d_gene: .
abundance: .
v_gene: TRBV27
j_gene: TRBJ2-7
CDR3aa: CASSLVRKDITEGGEQYF
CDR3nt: TGTGCCAGCAGTTTAGTTCGAAAAGACATCACGGAGGGCGGGGAGCAGTACTTC

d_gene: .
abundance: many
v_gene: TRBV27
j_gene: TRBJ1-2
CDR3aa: CASSLQATNYGYTF
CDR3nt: TGTGCCAGCAGTTTACAGGCAACTAACTATGGCTACACCTTC

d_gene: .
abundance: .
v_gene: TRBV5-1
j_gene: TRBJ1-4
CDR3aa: CASSFGGQMTNEKLFF
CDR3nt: TGCGCCAGCAGCTTCGGAGGTCAGATGACTAATGAAAAACTGTTTTTT

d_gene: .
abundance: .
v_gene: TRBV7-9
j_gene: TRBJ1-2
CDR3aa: CASSLLPQAHYTF
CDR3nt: TGTGCCAGCAGCTTACTGCCGCAGGCCCACTACACCTTC

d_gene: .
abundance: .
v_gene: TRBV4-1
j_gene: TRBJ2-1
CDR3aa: CASSQDEAGWAYNEQFF
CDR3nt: TGCGCCAGCAGCCAAGACGAAGCAGGGTGGGCCTACAATGAGCAGTTCTTC

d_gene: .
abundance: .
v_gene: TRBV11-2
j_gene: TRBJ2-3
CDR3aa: CASSAHRDGWGDTQYF
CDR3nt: TGTGCCAGCAGCGCTCATCGGGACGGATGGGGGGATACGCAGTATTTT

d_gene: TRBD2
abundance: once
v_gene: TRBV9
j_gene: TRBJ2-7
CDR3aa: CASSVTSSTEQYF
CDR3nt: TGTGCCAGCAGCGTGACTAGCAGTACCGAGCAGTACTTC

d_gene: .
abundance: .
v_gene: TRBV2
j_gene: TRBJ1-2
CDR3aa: CASSEWVENNYGYTF
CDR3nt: TGTGCCAGCAGTGAATGGGTGGAAAACAACTATGGCTACACCTTC

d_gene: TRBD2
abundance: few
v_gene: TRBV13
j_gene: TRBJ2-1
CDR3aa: CATSGRAVYNEQFF
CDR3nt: TGTGCCACCAGTGGGAGGGCCGTTTACAATGAGCAGTTCTTC